The clone carrying this T cell receptor (beta chain) has just one count. Its target is unknown. Profiling relied on immunoSEQ multiplex PCR, and the TCRdb table lists in-frame clones only, not all of them. The sample carries approximately 120,000 clones, 87% recorded once. Trimming took 5 bases from V and 7 from J, leaving 9 bases between them. Germline loops: CDR1 SEHNR, CDR2 FQNEAQ (reference sequence). This CDR3 contains 12 residues. These data are taken from a study of T cell responses to AZD1222 COVID-19 vaccine. In the study overall: Second-dose intervals of approximately 4 or approximately 12 weeks were pooled.

The study, taken as a whole, reports: Recipients of two AZD1222 doses showed rising Spike-specific TCR breadth and depth.

The TCR sequence derives from an adult in good health. The V gene is TRBV7-9, the J gene TRBJ1-5, with D unclear. The sample was peripheral blood, taken on day 0 of AZD1222 vaccination. CDR3 residues: CASSLTEQPQHF. CDR3 nucleotide sequence: TGTGCCAGCAGCCTCACAGAACAGCCCCAGCATTTT.